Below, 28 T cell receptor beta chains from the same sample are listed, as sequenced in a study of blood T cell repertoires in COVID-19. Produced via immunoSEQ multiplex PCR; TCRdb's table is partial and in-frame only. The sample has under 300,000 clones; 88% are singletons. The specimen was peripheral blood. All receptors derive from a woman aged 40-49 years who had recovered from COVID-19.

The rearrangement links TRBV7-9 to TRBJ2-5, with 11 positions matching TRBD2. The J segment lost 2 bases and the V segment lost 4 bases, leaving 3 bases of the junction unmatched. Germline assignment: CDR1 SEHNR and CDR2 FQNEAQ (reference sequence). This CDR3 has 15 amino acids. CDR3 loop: CASSYGTSGQETQYF. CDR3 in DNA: TGTGCCAGCAGCTACGGGACTAGCGGTCAAGAGACCCAGTACTTC.

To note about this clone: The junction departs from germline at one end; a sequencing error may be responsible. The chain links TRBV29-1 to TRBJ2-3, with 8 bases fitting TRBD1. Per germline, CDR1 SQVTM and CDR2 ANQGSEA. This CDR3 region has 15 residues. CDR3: CSVEARTGSTDTQYF. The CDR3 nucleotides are TGCAGCGTTGAAGCCCGGACAGGGAGCACGGATACGCAGTATTTT.

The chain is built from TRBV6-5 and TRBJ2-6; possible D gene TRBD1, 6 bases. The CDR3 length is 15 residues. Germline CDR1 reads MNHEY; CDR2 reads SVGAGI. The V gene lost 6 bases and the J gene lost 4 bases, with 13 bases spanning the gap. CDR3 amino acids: CASSSTGTGANVLTF. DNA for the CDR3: TGTGCCAGCAGCTCCACAGGGACCGGGGCCAACGTCCTGACTTTC.

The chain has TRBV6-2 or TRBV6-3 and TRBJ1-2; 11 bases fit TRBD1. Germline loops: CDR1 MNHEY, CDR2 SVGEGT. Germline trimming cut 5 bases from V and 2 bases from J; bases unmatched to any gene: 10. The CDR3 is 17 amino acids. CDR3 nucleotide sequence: TGTGCCAGCAGTGAGGACAGGGGGCTCAAGAGGAACTATGGCTACACCTTC. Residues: CASSEDRGLKRNYGYTF.

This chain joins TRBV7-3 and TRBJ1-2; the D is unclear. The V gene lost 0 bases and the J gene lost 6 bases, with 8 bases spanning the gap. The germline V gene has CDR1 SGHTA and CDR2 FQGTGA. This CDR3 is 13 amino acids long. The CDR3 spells CASSLTFGDGYTF. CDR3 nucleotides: TGTGCCAGCAGCTTAACATTCGGGGATGGCTACACCTTC.

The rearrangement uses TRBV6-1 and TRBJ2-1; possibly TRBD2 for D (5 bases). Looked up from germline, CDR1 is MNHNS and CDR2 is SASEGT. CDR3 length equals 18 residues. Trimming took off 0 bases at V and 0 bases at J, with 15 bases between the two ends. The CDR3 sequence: CASSEAFHGRSSYNEQFF. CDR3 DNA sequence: TGTGCCAGCAGTGAAGCGTTCCATGGGAGAAGCTCCTACAATGAGCAGTTCTTC.

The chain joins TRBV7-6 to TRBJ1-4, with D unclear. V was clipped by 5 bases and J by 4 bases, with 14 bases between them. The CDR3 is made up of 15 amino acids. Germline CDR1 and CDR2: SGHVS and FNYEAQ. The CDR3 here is CASSPRRSRNEKLFF. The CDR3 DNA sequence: TGTGCCAGCAGCCCCCGTCGGAGCCGTAATGAAAAACTGTTTTTT.

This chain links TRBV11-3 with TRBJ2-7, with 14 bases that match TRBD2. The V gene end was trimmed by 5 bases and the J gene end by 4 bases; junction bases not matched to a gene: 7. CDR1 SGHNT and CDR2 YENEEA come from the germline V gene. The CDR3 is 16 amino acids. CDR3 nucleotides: TGTGCCAGCAGCCTCCAGGGGACTAGCGGGAGTTACGAGCAGTACTTC. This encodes CASSLQGTSGSYEQYF. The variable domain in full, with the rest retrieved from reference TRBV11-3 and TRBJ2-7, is EAGVVQSPRYKIIEKKQPVAFWCNPISGHNTLYWYLQNLGQGPELLIRYENEEAVDDSQLPKDRFSAERLKGVDSTLKIQPAELGDSAVYLCASSLQGTSGSYEQYFGPGTRLTVT.

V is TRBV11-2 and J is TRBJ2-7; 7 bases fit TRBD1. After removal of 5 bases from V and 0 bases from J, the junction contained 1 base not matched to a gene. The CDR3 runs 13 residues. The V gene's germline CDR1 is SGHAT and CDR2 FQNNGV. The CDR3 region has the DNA TGTGCCAGCAGCCGACAGGGCTCCTACGAGCAGTACTTC. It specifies CASSRQGSYEQYF.

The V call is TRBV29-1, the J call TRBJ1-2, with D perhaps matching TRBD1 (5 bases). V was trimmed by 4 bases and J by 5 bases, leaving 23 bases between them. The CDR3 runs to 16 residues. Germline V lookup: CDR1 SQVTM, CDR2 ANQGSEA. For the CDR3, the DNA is TGCAGCGTTGTGGATGGAGGGTTCACAGGCTTGTATGGCTACACCTTC. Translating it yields CSVVDGGFTGLYGYTF.

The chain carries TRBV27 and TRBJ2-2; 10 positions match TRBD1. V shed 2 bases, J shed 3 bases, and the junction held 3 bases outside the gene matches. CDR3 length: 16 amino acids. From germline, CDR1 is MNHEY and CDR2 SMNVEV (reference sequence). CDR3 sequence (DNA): TGTGCCAGCAGTTTACACGGGACAGGGGACACCGGGGAGCTGTTTTTT. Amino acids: CASSLHGTGDTGELFF.

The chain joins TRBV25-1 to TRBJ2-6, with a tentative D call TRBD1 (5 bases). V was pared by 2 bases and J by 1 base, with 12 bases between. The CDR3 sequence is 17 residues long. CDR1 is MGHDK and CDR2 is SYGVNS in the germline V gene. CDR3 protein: CASSEQGGPSGANVLTF. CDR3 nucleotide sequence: TGTGCCAGCAGTGAACAGGGCGGTCCTTCTGGGGCCAACGTCCTGACTTTC.

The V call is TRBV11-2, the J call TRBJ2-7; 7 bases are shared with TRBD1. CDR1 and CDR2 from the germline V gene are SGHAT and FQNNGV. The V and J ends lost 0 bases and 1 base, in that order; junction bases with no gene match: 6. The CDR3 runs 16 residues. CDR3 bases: TGTGCCAGCAGCTTAGATACCGGGACAGCATCCTACGAGCAGTACTTC. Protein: CASSLDTGTASYEQYF.

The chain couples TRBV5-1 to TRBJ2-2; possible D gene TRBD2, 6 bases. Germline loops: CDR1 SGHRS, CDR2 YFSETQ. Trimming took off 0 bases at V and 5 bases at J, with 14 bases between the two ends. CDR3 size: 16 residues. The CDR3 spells CASSLEAYRGTGELFF. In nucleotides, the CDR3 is TGCGCCAGCAGCTTGGAGGCATACCGGGGGACCGGGGAGCTGTTTTTT.

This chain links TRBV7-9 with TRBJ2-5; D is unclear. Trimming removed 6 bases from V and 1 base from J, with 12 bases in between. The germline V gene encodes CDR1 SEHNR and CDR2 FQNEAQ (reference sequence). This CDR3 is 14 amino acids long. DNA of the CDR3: TGTGCCAGCAGTCGAATACTACCCCAAGAGACCCAGTACTTC. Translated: CASSRILPQETQYF.

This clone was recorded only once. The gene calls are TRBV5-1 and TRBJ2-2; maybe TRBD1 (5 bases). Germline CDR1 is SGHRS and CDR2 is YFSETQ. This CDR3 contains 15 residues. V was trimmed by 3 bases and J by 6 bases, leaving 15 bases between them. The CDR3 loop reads CASSSRGQGPGELFF. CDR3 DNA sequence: TGCGCCAGCAGCTCCCGTGGTCAGGGCCCCGGGGAGCTGTTTTTT.

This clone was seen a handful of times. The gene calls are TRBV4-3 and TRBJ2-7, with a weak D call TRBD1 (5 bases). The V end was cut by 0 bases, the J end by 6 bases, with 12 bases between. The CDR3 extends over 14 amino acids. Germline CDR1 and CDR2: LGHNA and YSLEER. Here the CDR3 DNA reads TGCGCCAGCAGCCAAGAAGGCAGGGAAAGCGAGCAGTACTTC. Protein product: CASSQEGRESEQYF.

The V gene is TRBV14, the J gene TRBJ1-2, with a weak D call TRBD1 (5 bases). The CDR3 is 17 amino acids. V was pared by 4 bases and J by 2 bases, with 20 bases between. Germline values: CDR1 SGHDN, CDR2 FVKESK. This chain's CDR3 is CASSPFGKAGTNYGYTF. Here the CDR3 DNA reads TGTGCCAGCAGCCCCTTCGGGAAGGCGGGGACCAACTATGGCTACACCTTC. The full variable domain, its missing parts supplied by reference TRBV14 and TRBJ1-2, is EAGVTQFPSHSVIEKGQTVTLRCDPISGHDNLYWYRRVMGKEIKFLLHFVKESKQDESGMPNNRFLAERTGGTYSTLKVQPAELEDSGVYFCASSPFGKAGTNYGYTFGSGTRLTVV.

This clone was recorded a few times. CDR3 loop: CSVEGNRRVYGYTF. Written as DNA, the CDR3 is TGCAGCGTTGAAGGGAACAGGCGCGTCTATGGCTACACCTTC. The V call is TRBV29-1, the J call TRBJ1-2; tentatively, D is TRBD1 (5 bases). The germline V gene has CDR1 SQVTM and CDR2 ANQGSEA. V lost 1 base and J 4 bases, leaving 13 bases between the germline ends. The CDR3 is 14 residues long.

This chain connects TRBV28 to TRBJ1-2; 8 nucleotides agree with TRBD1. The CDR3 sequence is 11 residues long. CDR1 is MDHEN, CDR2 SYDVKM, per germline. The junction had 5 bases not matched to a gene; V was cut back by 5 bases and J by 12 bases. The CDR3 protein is CASSARTGHTF. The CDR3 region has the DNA TGTGCCAGCAGTGCAAGGACAGGGCACACCTTC.

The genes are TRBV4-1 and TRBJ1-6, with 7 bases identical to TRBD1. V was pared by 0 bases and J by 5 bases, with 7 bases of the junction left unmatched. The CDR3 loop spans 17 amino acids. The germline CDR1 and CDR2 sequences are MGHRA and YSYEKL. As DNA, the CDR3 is TGCGCCAGCAGCCAAGAGGCAGGGGGGAACAATAATTCACCCCTCCACTTT. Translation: CASSQEAGGNNNSPLHF.

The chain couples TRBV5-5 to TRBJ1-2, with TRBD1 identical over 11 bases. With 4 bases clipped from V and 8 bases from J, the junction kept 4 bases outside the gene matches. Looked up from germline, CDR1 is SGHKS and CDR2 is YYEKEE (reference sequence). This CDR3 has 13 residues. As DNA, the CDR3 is TGTGCCAGCAGCACGGGACAGGGGGAAGGCTACACCTTC. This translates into CASSTGQGEGYTF.

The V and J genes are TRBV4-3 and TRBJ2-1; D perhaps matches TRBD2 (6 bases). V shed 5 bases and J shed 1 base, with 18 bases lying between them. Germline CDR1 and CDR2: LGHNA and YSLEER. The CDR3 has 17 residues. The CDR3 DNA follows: TGCGCCAGCAGCAAGCTCAGGGACTCCTTATCCTACAATGAGCAGTTCTTC. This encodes CASSKLRDSLSYNEQFF.

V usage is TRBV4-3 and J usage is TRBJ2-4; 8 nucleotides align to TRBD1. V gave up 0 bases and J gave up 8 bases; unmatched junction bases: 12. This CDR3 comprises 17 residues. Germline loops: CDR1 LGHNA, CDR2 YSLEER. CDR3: CASSQDWQGARRDIQYF. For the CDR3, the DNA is TGCGCCAGCAGCCAAGATTGGCAGGGGGCGAGGAGGGACATTCAGTACTTC.

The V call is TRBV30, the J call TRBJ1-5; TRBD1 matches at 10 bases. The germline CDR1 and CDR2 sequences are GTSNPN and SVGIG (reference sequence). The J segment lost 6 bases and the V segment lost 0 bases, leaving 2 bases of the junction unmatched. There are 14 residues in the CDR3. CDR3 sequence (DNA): TGTGCCTGGAGTGTGGACAGGGGGAGTCAGCCCCAGCATTTT. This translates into CAWSVDRGSQPQHF.

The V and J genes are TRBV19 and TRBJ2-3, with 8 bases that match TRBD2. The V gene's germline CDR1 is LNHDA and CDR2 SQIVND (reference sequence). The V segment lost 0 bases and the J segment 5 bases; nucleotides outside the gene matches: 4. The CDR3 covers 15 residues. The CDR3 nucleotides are TGTGCCAGTAGTATAGATGGGACTAGGGGAGATACGCAGTATTTT. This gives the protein CASSIDGTRGDTQYF.

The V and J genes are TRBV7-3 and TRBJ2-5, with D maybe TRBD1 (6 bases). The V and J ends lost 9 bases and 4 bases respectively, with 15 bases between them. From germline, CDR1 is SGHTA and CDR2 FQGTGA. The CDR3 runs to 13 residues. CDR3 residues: CASSPGHRETQYF. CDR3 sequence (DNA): TGTGCCAGTTCACCGGGACACCGAGAGACCCAGTACTTC.

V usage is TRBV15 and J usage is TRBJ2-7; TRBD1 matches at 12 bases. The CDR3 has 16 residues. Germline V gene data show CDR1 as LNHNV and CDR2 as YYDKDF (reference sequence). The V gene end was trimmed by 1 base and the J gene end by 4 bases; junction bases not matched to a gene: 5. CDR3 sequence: CATSRGPGQGAYEQYF. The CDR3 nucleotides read TGTGCCACCAGCAGAGGTCCGGGACAGGGGGCTTACGAGCAGTACTTC.